These 23 T cell receptor beta chains came from one sample sequenced in a study of CD4 and CD8 cells across lung adenocarcinoma regions. TCRdb re-derived calls from the PCR reads in MiXCR, one entry per CDR3 protein. Among 3,000 to 4,000 distinct CDR3 sequences listed, about 64% were seen once. The specimen sequenced was CD4+ T cells from the margin of a lung tumor. These receptors were collected from a female donor with lung adenocarcinoma. The CD4 and CD8 labels of this study may be unreliable.

By share, this clonotype ranks as medium-sized (0.01 to 0.1%). The rearrangement uses TRBV6-1 and TRBJ1-1; D might be TRBD1 (6 bases). The CDR3 contains 13 residues. CDR1 MNHNS and CDR2 SASEGT come from the germline V gene. Trimming shortened V by 2 bases and J by 5 bases, and 9 bases separated the two germline ends. The CDR3 DNA reads TGTGCCAGCAGTGAATTGCAGGGGACTGAAGCTTTCTTT. It codes for CASSELQGTEAFF.

In its sample, this clonotype was seen once. The chain recombines TRBV6-5 with TRBJ2-1, with TRBD2 as a possible D gene (6 bases). Germline V gene lookup returns CDR1 MNHEY and CDR2 SVGAGI. This CDR3 spans 14 amino acids. Between the trimmed V and J ends, which lost 0 bases and 7 bases, there was a span of 10 bases. The CDR3 here is CASSYSAGWNEQFF. The CDR3 DNA sequence: TGTGCCAGCAGTTACTCGGCGGGATGGAATGAGCAGTTCTTC.

The DNA of the CDR3 is TGTGCCAGCAGCCGTACTAGCGGGGGATACAATGAGCAGTTCTTC. It codes for CASSRTSGGYNEQFF. The J gene is TRBJ2-1, the V gene TRBV12-3 or TRBV12-4; 11 nucleotides align to TRBD2. CDR3 length equals 15 residues. Trimming at V came to 6 bases and at J to 4 bases, leaving 5 bases not matched to a gene.

This chain joins TRBV6-4 and TRBJ2-2; maybe TRBD2 (6 bases). Germline values: CDR1 MRHNA, CDR2 SNTAGT. V shed 3 bases and J shed 4 bases, with 9 bases lying between them. The CDR3 has 14 amino acids. This CDR3 is CASSEAGSTGELFF. The CDR3 DNA is TGTGCCAGCAGTGAGGCGGGAAGCACCGGGGAGCTGTTTTTT.

This sequence joins TRBV6-1 and TRBJ2-4; 7 bases are a match to TRBD1. The CDR3 runs 13 residues. Germline assignment: CDR1 MNHNS and CDR2 SASEGT. With V trimmed by 1 base and J by 9 bases, 3 bases remained unmatched. The DNA for the CDR3 is TGTGCCAGCAGTGAAGTAAACAGGGGCATTCAGTACTTC. It codes for CASSEVNRGIQYF.

The chain uses TRBV6-1 and TRBJ1-5, with 8 bases that match TRBD1. CDR3 length: 16 residues. The V segment lost 7 bases and the J segment 4 bases; nucleotides outside the gene matches: 12. Germline CDR1 reads MNHNS; CDR2 reads SASEGT. CDR3: CASTERTGWGNQPQHF. CDR3 sequence (DNA): TGTGCCAGCACCGAGAGGACAGGGTGGGGAAATCAGCCCCAGCATTTT.

This clonotype has a handful of counts. V and J are TRBV6-1 and TRBJ2-1; D call uncertain. The J call is doubtful: the DNA matches TRBJ2-7 better. Germline values: CDR1 MNHNS, CDR2 SASEGT. The CDR3 runs to 15 residues. The CDR3 sequence: CASSEDSPSDYEQYF. CDR3 coding DNA: TGTGCCAGCAGTGAAGACAGTCCAAGTGACTACGAGCAGTACTTC.

This clonotype has only a few counts. This chain uses TRBV12-3 or TRBV12-4 with TRBJ2-2; 7 nucleotides line up with TRBD2. Trimming removed 7 bases from V and 2 bases from J; junction bases left unmatched: 10. The length of the CDR3 is 16 residues. Here the CDR3 DNA reads TGTGCCAGCACTAAACGGGCTAGCGGAAACACCGGGGAGCTGTTTTTT. Amino acids: CASTKRASGNTGELFF.

J is TRBJ2-5 and V is TRBV6-1; no reliable D call. Germline lookup yields CDR1 MNHNS and CDR2 SASEGT. CDR3 length: 14 residues. V was trimmed by 8 bases and J by 3 bases, leaving 16 bases between them. The CDR3 region is CASGSTPLEETQYF. The CDR3 nucleotides read TGTGCCAGCGGCTCGACACCACTGGAAGAGACCCAGTACTTC.

The rearrangement joins TRBV6-1 to TRBJ1-2, with 8 bases matching TRBD1. CDR3 length: 15 residues. In germline, CDR1 is MNHNS, CDR2 SASEGT. V shed 7 bases, J shed 3 bases, and the junction held 10 bases outside the gene matches. The CDR3 region has the DNA TGTGCCAGCACAATTTCACAGGGGGTACACTATGGCTACACCTTC. Translation: CASTISQGVHYGYTF.

This chain links TRBV6-1 with TRBJ1-2; TRBD1 matches at 9 bases. The CDR3 covers 14 residues. With 3 bases clipped from V and 4 bases from J, the junction kept 3 bases outside the gene matches. Germline CDR1 is MNHNS and CDR2 is SASEGT. This CDR3 is CASSEGTGLYGYTF. The CDR3 coding sequence is TGTGCCAGCAGTGAGGGGACAGGGCTCTATGGCTACACCTTC.

J is TRBJ2-1 and V is TRBV11-2, with D perhaps TRBD1 or TRBD2 (5 bases each). The V gene's germline CDR1 is SGHAT and CDR2 FQNNGV. V gave up 6 bases and J gave up 3 bases, with 9 bases separating them. The CDR3 sequence is 13 residues long. The CDR3 DNA is TGTGCCAGCAGTTTGGGGGACTACAATGAGCAGTTCTTC. As protein: CASSLGDYNEQFF.

This clonotype has a handful of counts. V gene TRBV6-1 combines with J gene TRBJ2-1, with 14 bases identical to TRBD2. J gave up 9 bases and V 4 bases, and 5 bases lay outside the gene matches. The germline V gene encodes CDR1 MNHNS and CDR2 SASEGT. The CDR3 has 15 residues. CDR3 sequence (DNA): TGTGCCAGCAGTGGATCGGGACTAGCGGGAGCTGAGCAGTTCTTC. Translation gives CASSGSGLAGAEQFF.

The chain has TRBV10-2 and TRBJ2-1; the match to TRBD2 covers 9 bases. This CDR3 has 17 amino acids. In germline, CDR1 is WSHSY, CDR2 SAAADI. V was clipped by 3 bases and J by 6 bases; unmatched bases: 12. This chain's CDR3 is CASSEQSSGNWINEQFF. The CDR3 region has the DNA TGCGCCAGCAGTGAACAATCTAGCGGGAATTGGATCAATGAGCAGTTCTTC.

This chain links TRBV7-6 with TRBJ1-1, with D unclear. The CDR3 consists of 13 residues. The ends were cut back, 0 bases at V and 1 base at J, with 3 bases in the middle. CDR1 and CDR2 from the germline V gene are SGHVS and FNYEAQ. The CDR3 reads CASSLAENTEAFF. The DNA for the CDR3 is TGTGCCAGCAGCTTAGCAGAGAACACTGAAGCTTTCTTT. Complete variable domain (other parts from reference TRBV7-6 and TRBJ1-1): GAGVSQSPRYKVTKRGQDVALRCDPISGHVSLYWYRQALGQGPEFLTYFNYEAQQDKSGLPNDRFSAERPEGSISTLTIQRTEQRDSAMYRCASSLAENTEAFFGQGTRLTVV.

The V call is TRBV14, the J call TRBJ2-7, with D possibly TRBD2 on 5 matching bases. With 7 bases removed from V and 1 base from J, the gap between germline ends came to 14 bases. The CDR3 length is 14 residues. Germline CDR1 reads SGHDN; CDR2 reads FVKESK. The CDR3 protein is CASNAAGLSYEQYF. DNA for the CDR3: TGTGCCAGCAATGCGGCGGGCCTATCCTACGAGCAGTACTTC. The whole variable domain, remainder taken from reference TRBV14 and TRBJ2-7, is EAGVTQFPSHSVIEKGQTVTLRCDPISGHDNLYWYRRVMGKEIKFLLHFVKESKQDESGMPNNRFLAERTGGTYSTLKVQPAELEDSGVYFCASNAAGLSYEQYFGPGTRLTVT.

The V and J genes are TRBV7-2 and TRBJ2-5; the D is unclear. Germline loops: CDR1 SGHTA, CDR2 FQGNSA. V lost 3 bases, J lost 6 bases, and 20 bases lay in between. The CDR3 is 16 residues long. The CDR3 DNA is TGTGCCAGCAGCTTGAGTGCGGCCGCTGCTGAGAAGACCCAGTACTTC. Encoded protein: CASSLSAAAAEKTQYF. Drawing the rest from reference TRBV7-2 and TRBJ2-5, the complete variable domain is GAGVSQSPSNKVTEKGKDVELRCDPISGHTALYWYRQSLGQGLEFLIYFQGNSAPDKSGLPSDRFSAERTGGSVSTLTIQRTQQEDSAVYLCASSLSAAAAEKTQYFGPGTRLLVL.

This chain uses TRBV5-1 with TRBJ2-5; TRBD1 aligns across 10 bases. In germline, CDR1 is SGHRS, CDR2 YFSETQ. Germline trimming cut 0 bases from V and 5 bases from J; bases unmatched to any gene: 4. The CDR3 runs 15 residues. The CDR3 is CASSLGQGAAETQYF. In nucleotides, the CDR3 is TGCGCCAGCAGCTTGGGACAGGGGGCCGCGGAGACCCAGTACTTC.

This clonotype is large within its sample. The chain combines TRBV6-1 with TRBJ1-1, with D unclear. The CDR3 runs to 16 residues. Trimming shortened V by 6 bases and J by 0 bases, and 17 bases separated the two germline ends. CDR1 and CDR2 from the germline V gene are MNHNS and SASEGT. The CDR3 region has the DNA TGTGCCAGCAGGAGGTACGGGCAGAGCATGAACACTGAAGCTTTCTTT. This gives the protein CASRRYGQSMNTEAFF.

The CDR3: CASRSLGSPRSYNEQFF. The CDR3, as DNA: TGTGCCAGCAGGTCCTTAGGTTCCCCGCGGTCCTACAATGAGCAGTTCTTC. J is TRBJ2-1 and V is TRBV6-1; no reliable D call. V was shortened by 6 bases and J by 1 base, with 19 bases between the two germline ends. The CDR3 is 17 residues long. Germline CDR1 reads MNHNS; CDR2 reads SASEGT.

This chain's CDR3 is CASGPTGTSADTQYF. CDR3 nucleotide sequence: TGTGCTAGTGGCCCCACCGGGACTAGCGCAGATACGCAGTATTTT. This chain joins TRBV12-5 and TRBJ2-3; TRBD2 aligns across 10 bases. V lost 6 bases and J lost 4; bases outside the gene matches: 7. The CDR3 runs to 15 residues. The germline CDR1 and CDR2 sequences are LGHNT and FRNRAP.

This rearrangement joins TRBV6-5 to TRBJ1-2, with 8 bases matching TRBD1. J gave up 6 bases and V 5 bases, and 2 bases lay outside the gene matches. Germline values: CDR1 MNHEY, CDR2 SVGAGI. This CDR3 has 12 residues. CDR3 sequence reads: CASSLQGDGYTF. The CDR3, as DNA: TGTGCCAGCAGTCTACAGGGGGATGGCTACACCTTC.

This clonotype was seen a handful of times. The J gene is TRBJ2-3, the V gene TRBV4-1; 9 positions match TRBD2. V lost 4 bases and J lost 4; bases outside the gene matches: 6. This CDR3 is built from 15 residues. Looked up from germline, CDR1 is MGHRA and CDR2 is YSYEKL. CDR3 residues: CASSPFSGSADTQYF. The CDR3 DNA is TGCGCCAGCAGCCCATTTAGCGGGAGTGCAGATACGCAGTATTTT.